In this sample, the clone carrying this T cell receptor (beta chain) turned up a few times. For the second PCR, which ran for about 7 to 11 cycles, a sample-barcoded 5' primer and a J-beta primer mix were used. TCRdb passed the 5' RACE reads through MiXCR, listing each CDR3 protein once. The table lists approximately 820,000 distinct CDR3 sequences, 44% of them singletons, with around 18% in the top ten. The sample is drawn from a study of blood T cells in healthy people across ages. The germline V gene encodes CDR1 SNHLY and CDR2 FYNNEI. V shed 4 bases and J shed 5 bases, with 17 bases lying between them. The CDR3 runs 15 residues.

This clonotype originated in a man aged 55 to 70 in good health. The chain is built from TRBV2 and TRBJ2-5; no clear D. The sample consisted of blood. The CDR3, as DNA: TGTGCCAGCAGTGGGGGAAGTGAGAGCGCCGAGACCCAGTACTTC. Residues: CASSGGSESAETQYF.